One sample yielded the 20 T cell receptor beta chains listed below, sequenced in a study of cytomegalovirus exposure and HLA in healthy donors. The PCR made use of 60 Vbeta and 13 Jbeta primers. Profiling relied on immunoSEQ multiplex PCR, and the TCRdb table lists in-frame clones only, not all of them. This sample has about 130,000 clones, with about 82% found just once. Sequencing used PBMCs. These receptors were obtained from a boy between 10 and 17 years old in good health and CMV-seronegative.

Only one count was recorded for this clone. The gene calls are TRBV6-5 and TRBJ1-2, with 9 bases lining up with TRBD1. Trimming took 5 bases from V and 5 from J; bases not matched to a gene: 6. The germline V gene has CDR1 MNHEY and CDR2 SVGAGI. The CDR3 loop spans 14 amino acids. CDR3 sequence (DNA): TGTGCCAGCAGTCGGGACAGGGTGGAGTATGGCTACACCTTC. It is translated as CASSRDRVEYGYTF.

This clone has only a few counts. This chain connects TRBV29-1 to TRBJ1-1; 7 nucleotides match TRBD1. The CDR3 runs 16 residues. Trimming removed 5 bases from V and 1 base from J; junction bases left unmatched: 13. Per the germline V gene, CDR1 is SQVTM and CDR2 is ANQGSEA. The chain's CDR3 is CSVSSHAGQQNTEAFF. The DNA of the CDR3 is TGCAGCGTTTCCAGTCATGCGGGACAGCAGAACACTGAAGCTTTCTTT.

This clone has just a few counts. J is TRBJ2-1 and V is TRBV10-3; 9 nucleotides agree with TRBD1. This CDR3 region has 14 residues. V shed 8 bases, J shed 4 bases, and the junction held 6 bases outside the gene matches. The germline gives CDR1 ENHRY, CDR2 SYGVKD. CDR3 sequence reads: CAIDPGQGYNEQFF. The CDR3 DNA is TGTGCCATCGACCCGGGACAGGGATACAATGAGCAGTTCTTC.

The J gene is TRBJ2-7, the V gene TRBV10-3; TRBD1 matches at 7 bases. Germline V gives CDR1 ENHRY, CDR2 SYGVKD. V gave up 11 bases and J gave up 2 bases; unmatched junction bases: 6. The CDR3 loop spans 12 amino acids. The CDR3 loop reads CAYGQATYEQYF. CDR3 sequence (DNA): TGTGCCTACGGACAGGCTACCTACGAGCAGTACTTC.

This chain uses TRBV21-1 with TRBJ1-5; TRBD1 was called by the table and not checked on the DNA. TRBV21-1 is assigned pseudogene status. The CDR3 length is 17 residues. CDR3: CASSKGGIQGQGQPQHF. The CDR3 DNA sequence: TGTGCCAGCAGCAAAGGGGGTATACAGGGCCAGGGTCAGCCCCAGCATTTT.

This clone came up a few times. V and J are TRBV5-1 and TRBJ2-7; 9 bases are a match to TRBD1. Germline CDR1 SGHRS, CDR2 YFSETQ. The ends lost 2 bases at V and 4 bases at J; junction bases unmatched: 1. The CDR3 length is 13 residues. The CDR3 coding sequence is TGCGCCAGCAGCTTAGGGACAGGGTACGAGCAGTACTTC. The encoded protein is CASSLGTGYEQYF.

This chain uses TRBV7-9 with TRBJ2-3, with 9 positions matching TRBD1. Germline V lookup: CDR1 SEHNR, CDR2 FQNEAQ (reference sequence). The V segment lost 5 bases and the J segment 4 bases; nucleotides outside the gene matches: 16. The CDR3 has 18 amino acids. The CDR3, as DNA: TGTGCCAGCAGCCGGGCTCCGGGACAGGGATCGGGCCCAGATACGCAGTATTTT. Protein sequence: CASSRAPGQGSGPDTQYF.

The chain carries TRBV25-1 and TRBJ2-3; a possible D gene is TRBD2 (6 bases). Trimming removed 9 bases at V and 2 bases at J, with 9 bases between. Germline CDR1 and CDR2: MGHDK and SYGVNS. The CDR3 runs to 12 residues. The CDR3 DNA is TGTGCCAGTAGCGGAGACACAGATACGCAGTATTTT. This gives the protein CASSGDTDTQYF.

The chain is built from TRBV5-4 and TRBJ2-1; no reliable D call. The CDR3 consists of 12 residues. The germline V and J ends were trimmed by 2 bases and 5 bases, with 5 bases remaining between them. Germline-derived CDR1 and CDR2 are SGHNT and YYREEE (reference sequence). The CDR3 nucleotides read TGTGCCAGCAGCTTCCGGGACAATGAGCAGTTCTTC. Its protein is CASSFRDNEQFF.

This clone has just one count. The CDR3 region has the DNA TGTGCCAGCAGCCGCTGGCCCTACGAGCAGTACTTC. Translated: CASSRWPYEQYF. The gene calls are TRBV7-2 and TRBJ2-7; no reliable D call. CDR1 is SGHTA, CDR2 FQGNSA, per germline. The CDR3 spans 12 residues. V dropped 5 bases and J dropped 2 bases, with 7 bases sitting between them.

This chain connects TRBV7-2 to TRBJ2-7; 14 bases map to TRBD2. Germline V gene data show CDR1 as SGHTA and CDR2 as FQGNSA. CDR3 size: 15 residues. V was clipped by 5 bases and J by 4 bases; unmatched bases: 4. CDR3 residues: CASSPGTSGSYEQYF. The CDR3 DNA is TGTGCCAGCAGCCCCGGGACTAGCGGGAGTTACGAGCAGTACTTC.

The V gene is TRBV19, the J gene TRBJ2-5, with D possibly being TRBD2 (6 bases). This CDR3 has 14 residues. Trimming left V 6 bases short and J 2 bases short, with 13 bases between. The germline gives CDR1 LNHDA, CDR2 SQIVND (reference sequence). As DNA, the CDR3 is TGTGCCAGTAGCGGGAGATGGGATCAAGAGACCCAGTACTTC. Amino acid sequence: CASSGRWDQETQYF.

This chain links TRBV4-1 with TRBJ2-2; 9 positions match TRBD2. V gave up 3 bases and J gave up 4 bases; unmatched junction bases: 15. The CDR3 loop spans 19 amino acids. Germline values: CDR1 MGHRA, CDR2 YSYEKL. The CDR3 DNA follows: TGCGCCAGCAGCCATGGGAGCGGGGCGGGAGGGCCCGGCACCGGGGAGCTGTTTTTT. Translated, it gives CASSHGSGAGGPGTGELFF.

This sequence joins TRBV4-1 and TRBJ2-3; 14 bases are shared with TRBD2. The germline gives CDR1 MGHRA, CDR2 YSYEKL. Losses at the gene ends were 4 bases for V and 5 bases for J; bases not matched to a gene: 8. The CDR3 spans 17 residues. CDR3 coding DNA: TGCGCCAGCAGCCTACAAGGGGGACTAGCGGGAGTAGATACGCAGTATTTT. Its translation: CASSLQGGLAGVDTQYF.

This clone was observed a handful of times. The chain couples TRBV7-9 to TRBJ1-5; D remains ambiguous. Deletions cut 1 base from V and 3 bases from J, with 4 bases between. The CDR3 totals 13 residues. From germline, CDR1 is SEHNR and CDR2 FQNEAQ (reference sequence). The DNA of the CDR3 is TGTGCCAGCAGCTTAGGGGCCAATCAGCCCCAGCATTTT. This encodes CASSLGANQPQHF.

The V and J genes are TRBV4-2 and TRBJ2-7; TRBD1 matches 9 bases. Trimming at V came to 3 bases and at J to 5 bases, leaving 8 bases not matched to a gene. Germline CDR1 LGHNA, CDR2 YNFKEQ. This CDR3 is built from 15 residues. The CDR3 DNA reads as TGTGCCAGCAGCCAGGAACAGGGGGCGCTGAACGAGCAGTACTTC. It translates to CASSQEQGALNEQYF.

The chain employs TRBV7-2 and TRBJ1-4; D gene unclear. Trimming pared 0 bases from V and 3 bases from J, leaving 8 bases between. The CDR3 length is 15 residues. Germline-derived CDR1 and CDR2 are SGHTA and FQGNSA. The CDR3 spells CASSLAWRPNEKLFF. CDR3 DNA sequence: TGTGCCAGCAGCTTAGCTTGGAGGCCTAATGAAAAACTGTTTTTT.

The chain joins TRBV7-2 to TRBJ2-3; D is undetermined. The CDR3 has 14 amino acids. Trimming removed 2 bases at V and 2 bases at J, with 8 bases between. Germline V gene lookup returns CDR1 SGHTA and CDR2 FQGNSA. CDR3 in DNA: TGTGCCAGCAGCTTATACACTATCACAGATACGCAGTATTTT. Protein sequence: CASSLYTITDTQYF.

The chain couples TRBV9 to TRBJ2-3; D ambiguous. The CDR3 sequence is 13 residues long. Germline V gene sequence: CDR1 SGDLS, CDR2 YYNGEE. Trimming left V 3 bases short and J 6 bases short, with 11 bases between. CDR3: CASSDPFRDTQYF. The CDR3 nucleotides read TGTGCCAGCAGCGATCCCTTCAGGGATACGCAGTATTTT. The variable domain in full, completed from reference TRBV9 and TRBJ2-3, reads DSGVTQTPKHLITATGQRVTLRCSPRSGDLSVYWYQQSLDQGLQFLIQYYNGEERAKGNILERFSAQQFPDLHSELNLSSLELGDSALYFCASSDPFRDTQYFGPGTRLTVL.

The chain is built from TRBV4-1 and TRBJ2-1; 12 bases fit TRBD2. This CDR3 spans 18 amino acids. With 1 base clipped from V and 3 bases from J, the junction kept 7 bases outside the gene matches. Germline assignment: CDR1 MGHRA and CDR2 YSYEKL. The CDR3 nucleotides are TGCGCCAGCAGCCAAGGGCTACCGGGACTAGCGGGCTACAATGAGCAGTTCTTC. It encodes CASSQGLPGLAGYNEQFF.